In its sample, the clone carrying this TCR beta chain was seen a few times. This CDR3 region has 14 residues. The J segment lost 9 bases and the V segment lost 3 bases, leaving 11 bases of the junction unmatched. Per germline, CDR1 SQVTM and CDR2 ANQGSEA. This entry belongs to a study of early T cells in non-severe SARS-CoV-2 infection. TCRdb fed the 5' RACE reads into MiXCR, producing one record per CDR3 protein. The table includes about 26,000 distinct CDR3 sequences, just over 4% detected once. J is TRBJ2-1 and V is TRBV29-1; TRBD2 agrees at 7 bases. The receptor comes from an adult who was a healthcare worker with PCR-confirmed SARS-CoV-2 infection or an uninfected control (not recorded which). The source material was whole blood. The CDR3 nucleotides are TGCAGCGTTGACGGCGGGAGTTACGCGGGTGAGCAGTTCTTC. Amino acids: CSVDGGSYAGEQFF.